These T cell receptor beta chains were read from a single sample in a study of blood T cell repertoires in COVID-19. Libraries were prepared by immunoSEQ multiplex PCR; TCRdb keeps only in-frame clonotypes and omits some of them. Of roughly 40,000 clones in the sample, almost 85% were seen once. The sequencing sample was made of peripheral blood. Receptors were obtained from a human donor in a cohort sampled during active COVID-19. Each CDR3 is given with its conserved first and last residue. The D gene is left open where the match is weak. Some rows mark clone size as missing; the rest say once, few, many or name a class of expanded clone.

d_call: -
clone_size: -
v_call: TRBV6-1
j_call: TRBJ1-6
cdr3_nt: TGTGCCAGCAGTGTTAAGAACACAGGGATTTCCTATAATTCACCCCTCCACTTT
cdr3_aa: CASSVKNTGISYNSPLHF

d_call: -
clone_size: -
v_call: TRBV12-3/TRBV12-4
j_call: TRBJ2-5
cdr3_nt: TGTGCCAGCAGCCGGCGGGGCGGAGAGACCCAGTACTTC
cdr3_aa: CASSRRGGETQYF

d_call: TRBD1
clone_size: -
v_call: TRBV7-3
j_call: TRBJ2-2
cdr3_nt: TGTGCCAGCAGCTTAGGACCGGGACAGTCGAACACCGGGGAGCTGTTTTTT
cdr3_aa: CASSLGPGQSNTGELFF

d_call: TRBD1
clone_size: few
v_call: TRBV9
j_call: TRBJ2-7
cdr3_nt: TGTGCCAGCAGCGTCCGGGACAGGCTACTGGGCGAGCAGTACTTC
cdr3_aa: CASSVRDRLLGEQYF

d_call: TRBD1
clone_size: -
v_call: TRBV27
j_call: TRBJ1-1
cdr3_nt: TGTGCCAGCAGTCCCACCAGCCCGGACAGGGGGCTGGGTACTGAAGCTTTCTTT
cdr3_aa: CASSPTSPDRGLGTEAFF

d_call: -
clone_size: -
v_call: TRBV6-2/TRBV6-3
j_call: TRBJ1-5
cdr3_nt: TGTGCCAGCAGTTATCCCGGTCAGCCCCAGCATTTT
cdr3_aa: CASSYPGQPQHF

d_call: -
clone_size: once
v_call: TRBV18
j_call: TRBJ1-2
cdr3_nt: TGTGCCAGCTCACCACCGCTCAGGAGGACGGTGAACTATGGCTACACCTTC
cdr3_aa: CASSPPLRRTVNYGYTF

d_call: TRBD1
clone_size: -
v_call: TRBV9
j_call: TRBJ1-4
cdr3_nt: TGTGCCAGCAGCCCCCACCTGACAGGGGATAATGAAAAACTGTTTTTT
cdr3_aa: CASSPHLTGDNEKLFF

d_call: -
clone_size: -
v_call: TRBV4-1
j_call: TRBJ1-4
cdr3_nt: TGCGCCAGCAGCCAAGATGGGGGGATCCCGGCCCCTAATGAAAAACTGTTTTTT
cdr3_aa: CASSQDGGIPAPNEKLFF

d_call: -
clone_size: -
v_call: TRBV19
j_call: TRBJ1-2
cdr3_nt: TGTGCCAGTCGATCTGGGGCAGGGGTTAACAATGGCTACACCTTC
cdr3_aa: CASRSGAGVNNGYTF

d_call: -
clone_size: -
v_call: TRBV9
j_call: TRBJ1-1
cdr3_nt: TGTGCCAGCAGCGTAGCGTTGAACACTGAAGCTTTCTTT
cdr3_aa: CASSVALNTEAFF

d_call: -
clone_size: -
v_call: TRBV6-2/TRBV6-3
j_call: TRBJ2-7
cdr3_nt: TGTGCCAGCAGTACACCAAGGGGCCAAACCTACGAGCAGTACTTC
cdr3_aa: CASSTPRGQTYEQYF

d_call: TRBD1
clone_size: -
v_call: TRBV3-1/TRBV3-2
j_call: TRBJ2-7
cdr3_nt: TGTGCCAGCAGCTTAGGGACAGGGGGCCTCTACGAGCAGTACTTC
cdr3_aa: CASSLGTGGLYEQYF

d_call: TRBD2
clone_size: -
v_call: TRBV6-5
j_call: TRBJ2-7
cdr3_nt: TGTGCCAGCAGTCCAGGGATAGCGGGAGTTTACGAGCAGTACTTC
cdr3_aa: CASSPGIAGVYEQYF

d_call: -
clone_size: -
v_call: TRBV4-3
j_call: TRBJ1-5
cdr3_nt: TGCGCCAGCAGCCAAGTTGCAGGGGGCAATCAGCCCCAGCATTTT
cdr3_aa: CASSQVAGGNQPQHF

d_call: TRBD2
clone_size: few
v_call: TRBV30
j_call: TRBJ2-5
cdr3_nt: TGTGCCTCGACTGGGGGCGGGACTAGCGGGAGGGGCGAGACCCAGTACTTC
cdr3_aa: CASTGGGTSGRGETQYF

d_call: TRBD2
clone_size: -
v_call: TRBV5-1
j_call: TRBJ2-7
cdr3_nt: TGCGCCAGCTCCCCGACTAGCGGGGCCTACGAGCAGTACTTC
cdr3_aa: CASSPTSGAYEQYF

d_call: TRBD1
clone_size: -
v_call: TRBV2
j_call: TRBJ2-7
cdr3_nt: TGTGCCAGCGACCGGACAGGGGCTCTGGACGAGCAGTACTTC
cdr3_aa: CASDRTGALDEQYF

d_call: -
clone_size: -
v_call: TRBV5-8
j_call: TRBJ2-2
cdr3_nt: TGTGCCAGCAGCTTAGCAGGGTTCGATACCGGGGAGCTGTTTTTT
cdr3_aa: CASSLAGFDTGELFF

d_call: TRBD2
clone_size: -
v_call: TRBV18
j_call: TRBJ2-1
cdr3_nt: TGTGCCAGCTCACCGGGACTAGCGTGGAGCAATGAGCAGTTCTTC
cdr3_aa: CASSPGLAWSNEQFF

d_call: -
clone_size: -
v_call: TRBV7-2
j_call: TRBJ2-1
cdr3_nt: TGTGCCAGCAGCTTAGGAGGCCTCCTCAATGAGCAGTTCTTC
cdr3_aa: CASSLGGLLNEQFF

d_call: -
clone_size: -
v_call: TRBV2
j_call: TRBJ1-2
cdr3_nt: TGTGCCAGCAGTTCAGGGTATGGTGGCTACACCTTC
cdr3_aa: CASSSGYGGYTF

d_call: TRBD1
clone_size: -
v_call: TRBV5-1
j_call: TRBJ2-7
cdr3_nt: TGCGCCAGCAGCTTTGGGACAGGAGTCTACGAGCAGTACTTC
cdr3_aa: CASSFGTGVYEQYF

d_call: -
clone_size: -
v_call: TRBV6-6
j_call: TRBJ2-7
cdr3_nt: TGTGCCAGCAGTTACTCACGGTTCGAGCAGTACTTC
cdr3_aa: CASSYSRFEQYF

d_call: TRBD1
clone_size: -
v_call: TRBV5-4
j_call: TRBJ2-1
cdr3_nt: TGTGCCAGCAGCTCCCCGGGACAGCCTCCCGGTGAGCAGTTCTTC
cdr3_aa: CASSSPGQPPGEQFF

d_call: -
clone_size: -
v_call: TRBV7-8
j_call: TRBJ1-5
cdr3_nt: TGTGCCAGCAGCTTAGGTTTCTCGCGGTCCTCAAGGGGATATAGCAATCAGCCCCAGCATTTT
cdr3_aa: CASSLGFSRSSRGYSNQPQHF

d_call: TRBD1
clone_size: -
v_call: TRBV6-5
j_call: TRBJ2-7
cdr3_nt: TGTGCCAGCAGTCGGGACAGCTCTCGCTACGAGCAGTACTTC
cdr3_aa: CASSRDSSRYEQYF

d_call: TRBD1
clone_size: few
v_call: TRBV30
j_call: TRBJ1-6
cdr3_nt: TGTGCCTGGAGTCCCCTCCAGGGGGCAGCTTCACCCCTCCACTTT
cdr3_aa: CAWSPLQGAASPLHF

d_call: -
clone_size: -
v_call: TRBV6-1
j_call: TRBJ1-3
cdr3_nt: TGTGCCAGCAGTGAGCCAGCTGGAAACACCATATATTTT
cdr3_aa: CASSEPAGNTIYF

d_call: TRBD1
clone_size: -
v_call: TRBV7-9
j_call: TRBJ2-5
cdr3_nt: TGTGCCAGCAGCTTAGCGTTGGGACAGCAAGAGACCCAGTACTTC
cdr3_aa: CASSLALGQQETQYF

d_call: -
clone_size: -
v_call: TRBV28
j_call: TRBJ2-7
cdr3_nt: TGTGCCAGCAGTGGGAGGGGGGAATGGTCCTACGAGCAGTACTTC
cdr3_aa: CASSGRGEWSYEQYF

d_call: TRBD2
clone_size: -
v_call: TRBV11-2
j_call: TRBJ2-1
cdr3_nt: TGTGCCAGCAGCTTAGCAAATCCGGGACTAGCGTTAAATGAGCAGTTCTTC
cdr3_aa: CASSLANPGLALNEQFF

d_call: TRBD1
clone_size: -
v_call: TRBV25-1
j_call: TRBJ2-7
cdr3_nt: TGTGCCAGCAGTGACTTCACCGGGACAGGGTCTACGAAGCAGTACTTC
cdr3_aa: CASSDFTGTGSTKQYF

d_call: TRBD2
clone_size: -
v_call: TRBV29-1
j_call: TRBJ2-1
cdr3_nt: TGCAGCGCCGGACTAGCGGGAGGTCGCAACAATGAGCAGTTCTTC
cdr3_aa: CSAGLAGGRNNEQFF

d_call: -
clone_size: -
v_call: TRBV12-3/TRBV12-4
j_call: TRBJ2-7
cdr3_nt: TGTGCCAGCAGCCGGGGGTACGAGCAGTACTTC
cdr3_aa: CASSRGYEQYF

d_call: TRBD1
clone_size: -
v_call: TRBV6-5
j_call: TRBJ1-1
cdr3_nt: TGTGCCAGCAGTAGGCAGGGGGCTTTAAACACTGAAGCTTTCTTT
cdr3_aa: CASSRQGALNTEAFF

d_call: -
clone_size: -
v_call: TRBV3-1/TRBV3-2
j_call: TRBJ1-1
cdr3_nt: TGTGCCAGCAGCCAAGACACAATCCTGAACACTGAAGCTTTCTTT
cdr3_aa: CASSQDTILNTEAFF